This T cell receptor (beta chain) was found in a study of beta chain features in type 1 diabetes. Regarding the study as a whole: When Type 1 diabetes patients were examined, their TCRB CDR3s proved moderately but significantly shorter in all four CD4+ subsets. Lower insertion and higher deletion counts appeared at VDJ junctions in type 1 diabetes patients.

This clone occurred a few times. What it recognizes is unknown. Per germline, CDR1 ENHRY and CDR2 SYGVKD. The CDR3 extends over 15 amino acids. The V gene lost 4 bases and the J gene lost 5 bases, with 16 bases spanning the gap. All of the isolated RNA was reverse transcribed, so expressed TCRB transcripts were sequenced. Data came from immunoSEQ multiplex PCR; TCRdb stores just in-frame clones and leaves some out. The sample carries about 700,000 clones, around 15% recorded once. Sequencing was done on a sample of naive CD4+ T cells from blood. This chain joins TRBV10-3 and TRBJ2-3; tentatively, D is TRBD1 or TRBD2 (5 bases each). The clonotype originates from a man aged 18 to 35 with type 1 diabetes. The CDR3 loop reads CAISGGTLGVDTQYF. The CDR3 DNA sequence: TGTGCCATCAGTGGGGGGACCCTAGGCGTAGATACGCAGTATTTT.